The 24 T cell receptor beta chains reported below all come from one sample, sequenced in a study of blood T cell repertoires in COVID-19. The table came from immunoSEQ multiplex PCR; TCRdb's copy has only in-frame clones and leaves some out. The sample lists 45,000 or so clones, 86% occurring once. Sequencing input: peripheral blood. Receptors originate from a human donor in a cohort sampled during active COVID-19.

V and J are TRBV19 and TRBJ1-2; TRBD1 aligns across 10 bases. In germline, CDR1 is LNHDA, CDR2 SQIVND (reference sequence). The V segment lost 8 bases and the J segment 2 bases; nucleotides outside the gene matches: 5. The CDR3 spans 14 residues. Here the CDR3 reads CASQRQGANYGYTF. The CDR3 region has the DNA TGTGCCAGTCAACGACAGGGGGCGAACTATGGCTACACCTTC. The full variable domain, in which reference TRBV19 and TRBJ1-2 provide the parts outside the CDR3, is DGGITQSPKYLFRKEGQNVTLSCEQNLNHDAMYWYRQDPGQGLRLIYYSQIVNDFQKGDIAEGYSVSREKKESFPLTVTSAQKNPTAFYLCASQRQGANYGYTFGSGTRLTVV.

In DNA, the CDR3 is TGTGCCAGCAGTTACTCCGGGGAGACCCAGTACTTC. Translating it yields CASSYSGETQYF. The V gene is TRBV6-2 or TRBV6-3, the J gene TRBJ2-5, with unresolved D. The germline V gene encodes CDR1 MNHEY and CDR2 SVGEGT. V lost 0 bases to trimming and J lost 5 bases, with 4 bases between them. The CDR3 length is 12 residues.

This chain connects TRBV2 to TRBJ1-1; perhaps TRBD1 as D (5 bases). CDR3 length: 18 amino acids. Trimming pared 0 bases from V and 4 bases from J, leaving 21 bases between. From germline, CDR1 is SNHLY and CDR2 FYNNEI. This chain's CDR3 is CASSEAESRAFVITEAFF. The CDR3 coding sequence is TGTGCCAGCAGTGAAGCGGAATCCAGGGCATTCGTAATCACTGAAGCTTTCTTT.

V gene TRBV3-1 (or the pseudogene TRBV3-2) combines with J gene TRBJ2-3; the match to TRBD2 covers 14 bases. The CDR3 is made up of 15 amino acids. Trimming at V came to 3 bases and at J to 6 bases, leaving 2 bases not matched to a gene. CDR1 is LGHDT, CDR2 YNNKEL, per germline (reference sequence). The CDR3 DNA is TGTGCCAGCAGCCACGGGACTAGCGGGGGCGATACGCAGTATTTT. Residues: CASSHGTSGGDTQYF.

The J gene is TRBJ2-5, the V gene TRBV19; D is uncertain. Germline V gives CDR1 LNHDA, CDR2 SQIVND (reference sequence). The V and J ends lost 4 bases and 4 bases respectively, with 10 bases between them. The CDR3 length is 13 residues. The DNA for the CDR3 is TGTGCCAGTAGTAGACAAGCCCGAGAGACCCAGTACTTC. Its protein product is CASSRQARETQYF.

The genes are TRBV29-1 and TRBJ1-6; D perhaps matches TRBD1 (5 bases). Germline V CDR1 and CDR2: SQVTM, ANQGSEA. Trimming took 2 bases from V and 3 from J, leaving 17 bases between them. This CDR3 spans 17 amino acids. The CDR3, as DNA: TGCAGCGTTGAAAGGGTACGGGGGAGCATCTATAATTCACCCCTCCACTTT. It specifies CSVERVRGSIYNSPLHF.

CDR3 coding DNA: TGTGCCAGCAGTGGGGGACAGGGGTACACCGGGGAGCTGTTTTTT. It is translated as CASSGGQGYTGELFF. The J gene is TRBJ2-2, the V gene TRBV2; 10 nucleotides align to TRBD1. The CDR3 sequence is 15 residues long. V was pared by 4 bases and J by 3 bases, with 2 bases of the junction left unmatched. Germline V gene data show CDR1 as SNHLY and CDR2 as FYNNEI.

V and J are TRBV5-4 and TRBJ2-2; D may be TRBD1 (5 bases). The CDR3 length is 13 residues. Trimming stripped 4 bases from V and 3 bases from J, with 7 bases between. Germline values: CDR1 SGHNT, CDR2 YYREEE (reference sequence). The CDR3 sequence is CASSQGDTGELFF. Written as DNA, the CDR3 is TGTGCCAGCAGCCAAGGGGACACCGGGGAGCTGTTTTTT.

The gene calls are TRBV7-3 and TRBJ1-1, with TRBD1 matching 10 bases. The CDR3 contains 15 residues. Looked up from germline, CDR1 is SGHTA and CDR2 is FQGTGA. The J segment lost 5 bases and the V segment lost 1 base, leaving 4 bases of the junction unmatched. The CDR3 region is CASSLRGQGRTEAFF. The CDR3 coding sequence is TGTGCCAGCAGCTTAAGGGGACAGGGGAGAACTGAAGCTTTCTTT.

The chain recombines TRBV6-5 with TRBJ1-1; D gene unclear. The CDR3 sequence is 13 residues long. Trimming removed 8 bases from V and 1 base from J, with 11 bases in between. CDR1 is MNHEY, CDR2 SVGAGI, per germline. The CDR3 here is CASRTTENTEAFF. The CDR3 nucleotides are TGTGCCAGCCGGACTACGGAGAACACTGAAGCTTTCTTT.

The chain is built from TRBV11-2 and TRBJ2-3; possible D gene TRBD1, 6 bases. The V end was cut by 5 bases, the J end by 0 bases, with 12 bases between. Germline loops: CDR1 SGHAT, CDR2 FQNNGV. The CDR3 runs to 15 residues. CDR3 DNA sequence: TGTGCCAGCAGCGACGGGACACTTAGCACAGATACGCAGTATTTT. Translation gives CASSDGTLSTDTQYF.

CDR3 residues: CASSSDRYEQYF. CDR3 bases: TGTGCCAGCAGCTCTGACAGGTACGAGCAGTACTTC. J is TRBJ2-7 and V is TRBV11-3, with TRBD1 as a possible D gene (6 bases). There are 12 residues in the CDR3. V lost 4 bases to trimming and J lost 4 bases, with 8 bases between them. CDR1 is SGHNT and CDR2 is YENEEA in the germline V gene.

This rearrangement joins TRBV5-8 to TRBJ1-1; D gene ambiguous. Trimming shortened V by 1 base and J by 1 base, and 8 bases separated the two germline ends. The CDR3 runs 14 residues. Germline V gene sequence: CDR1 SGHTS, CDR2 YDEGEE. The CDR3 DNA follows: TGTGCCAGCAGCTTGATGGCAAAGAACACTGAAGCTTTCTTT. This codes for CASSLMAKNTEAFF.

The chain uses TRBV5-6 and TRBJ1-2, with TRBD1 matching 9 bases. V was pared by 5 bases and J by 6 bases, with 11 bases of the junction left unmatched. The CDR3 sequence is 15 residues long. The V gene's germline CDR1 is SGHDT and CDR2 YYEEEE. The CDR3 here is CASRFPTGGDDGYTF. The CDR3 bases are TGTGCCAGCAGATTCCCAACAGGGGGCGACGATGGCTACACCTTC.

This chain uses TRBV11-2 with TRBJ1-1; D is ambiguous. The CDR3 contains 13 residues. The germline V gene encodes CDR1 SGHAT and CDR2 FQNNGV. The V gene lost 2 bases and the J gene lost 5 bases, with 9 bases spanning the gap. The CDR3 loop reads CASSLFPGTEAFF. In DNA, the CDR3 is TGTGCCAGCAGCTTATTCCCAGGTACTGAAGCTTTCTTT.

The V call is TRBV5-1, the J call TRBJ2-3; TRBD2 agrees at 8 bases. The junction had 7 bases not matched to a gene; V was cut back by 0 bases and J by 4 bases. Germline values: CDR1 SGHRS, CDR2 YFSETQ. The length of the CDR3 is 16 residues. The CDR3 reads CASSLVAGGASDTQYF. The DNA for the CDR3 is TGCGCCAGCAGCTTGGTGGCCGGGGGGGCCTCAGATACGCAGTATTTT.

This CDR3 is CASSVRGGNTGELFF. Written as DNA, the CDR3 is TGTGCCAGCAGCGTACGGGGGGGCAACACCGGGGAGCTGTTTTTT. The rearrangement joins TRBV9 to TRBJ2-2; 8 nucleotides agree with TRBD2. V was pared by 1 base and J by 2 bases, with 1 base of the junction left unmatched. Per the germline V gene, CDR1 is SGDLS and CDR2 is YYNGEE. The CDR3 runs 15 residues.

V is TRBV5-8 and J is TRBJ2-4; TRBD2 matches 7 bases. V lost 2 bases and J lost 0; bases outside the gene matches: 5. The CDR3 totals 16 residues. CDR1 and CDR2 (germline): SGHTS, YDEGEE. CDR3 loop: CASSLLSGLAKNIQYF. The DNA of the CDR3 is TGTGCCAGCAGCTTACTTAGCGGGCTAGCCAAAAACATTCAGTACTTC. Using reference TRBV5-8 and TRBJ2-4 for the parts outside the CDR3, the full variable domain is EAGVTQSPTHLIKTRGQQATLRCSPISGHTSVYWYQQALGLGLQFLLWYDEGEERNRGNFPPRFSGRQFPNYSSELNVNALELEDSALYLCASSLLSGLAKNIQYFGAGTRLSVL.

The chain carries TRBV18 and TRBJ1-2; D gene uncertain. V dropped 3 bases and J dropped 5 bases, with 16 bases sitting between them. The CDR3 is made up of 15 amino acids. Germline CDR1 and CDR2: KGHSH and LQKENI. The CDR3 nucleotides read TGTGCCAGCTCACCTGAGGGAACCTTGGATTATGGCTACACCTTC. This sequence encodes CASSPEGTLDYGYTF.

This clone was seen just once. V and J are TRBV7-3 and TRBJ1-6; D may be TRBD1 (5 bases). Per the germline V gene, CDR1 is SGHTA and CDR2 is FQGTGA. With 2 bases removed from V and 4 bases from J, the gap between germline ends came to 9 bases. The CDR3 is 15 residues long. CDR3 nucleotides: TGTGCCAGCAGCTTAGGGGGGAATTATAATTCACCCCTCCACTTT. Translated: CASSLGGNYNSPLHF.

J is TRBJ2-7 and V is TRBV20-1; 7 nucleotides agree with TRBD2. V lost 5 bases to trimming and J lost 6 bases; unmatched junction nucleotides: 4. Per the germline V gene, CDR1 is DFQATT and CDR2 is SNEGSKA (reference sequence). CDR3 size: 11 residues. The CDR3 nucleotides are TGCAGTGCTCCGACGGGGGGCGAGCAGTACTTC. Protein: CSAPTGGEQYF.

The chain employs TRBV6-5 and TRBJ1-2; 10 nucleotides agree with TRBD1. Germline CDR1 and CDR2: MNHEY and SVGAGI. The V and J ends lost 4 bases and 6 bases, in that order; junction bases with no gene match: 5. CDR3 length: 14 amino acids. The CDR3 is CASSSGTGVNGYTF. The CDR3 DNA is TGTGCCAGCAGTTCCGGGACAGGGGTGAATGGCTACACCTTC.

The CDR3: CASSLRGRAQENTEAFF. CDR3 nucleotide sequence: TGTGCCAGCAGCTTAAGGGGCCGGGCCCAGGAGAACACTGAAGCTTTCTTT. This rearrangement joins TRBV7-9 to TRBJ1-1; D perhaps matches TRBD1 (5 bases). Germline V gives CDR1 SEHNR, CDR2 FQNEAQ (reference sequence). The ends were cut back, 2 bases at V and 1 base at J, with 17 bases in the middle. CDR3 size: 17 residues.

The CDR3 DNA sequence: TGCGCCAGCAGCTTACAGTGGGGGAGGGATGAGCAGTTCTTC. It encodes CASSLQWGRDEQFF. The J gene is TRBJ2-1, the V gene TRBV5-1; 7 bases line up with TRBD2. Trimming cost V 2 bases and J 8 bases; bases outside gene matches: 7. The germline V gene has CDR1 SGHRS and CDR2 YFSETQ. This CDR3 contains 14 residues.